This T cell receptor (beta chain) was observed in a study of blood T cell repertoires in COVID-19. TCRdb keeps only in-frame clones here, not all; method: immunoSEQ multiplex PCR. The sample records roughly 120,000 clones, 88% being singletons. Germline lookup yields CDR1 MGHRA and CDR2 YSYEKL. The CDR3 length is 18 residues. With 1 base clipped from V and 0 bases from J, the junction kept 8 bases outside the gene matches. Sequencing was done on a sample of peripheral blood. This chain links TRBV4-1 with TRBJ1-3; TRBD1 matches at 8 bases. This TCR was recovered from a woman aged 70-85 years who had recovered from COVID-19. The CDR3 DNA reads TGCGCCAGCAGCCAAGCCCTGGACAGGGCCGTCTCTGGAAACACCATATATTTT. This encodes CASSQALDRAVSGNTIYF.